Shown below are 15 T cell receptor beta chains from a single sample sequenced in a study of T cell repertoires in cytomegalovirus infection. Using its own MiXCR run on the reads, TCRdb lists one record per CDR3 protein. The repertoire holds roughly 200,000 distinct CDR3 sequences, about 40% seen once, with 59% in the top ten. No antigen is known for these receptors. The source material was CD8+ T cells from cultured PBMCs, sampled from culture after CMV antigen stimulation. The source is a human donor in good health (CMV status not recorded). Some clones in this sample may be carry-over from other donors' samples.

This sequence joins TRBV5-8 and TRBJ1-2; D call uncertain. V was shortened by 0 bases and J by 4 bases, with 13 bases between the two germline ends. Germline V CDR1 and CDR2: SGHTS, YDEGEE. This CDR3 comprises 15 residues. The CDR3 region has the DNA TGTGCCAGCAGCTTGGCTGTAGGGTTCGGCTATGGCTACACCTTC. Its protein is CASSLAVGFGYGYTF.

This clonotype was observed a few times. V gene TRBV12-3 or TRBV12-4 combines with J gene TRBJ1-4; TRBD1 agrees at 9 bases. Trimming removed 5 bases from V and 8 bases from J; junction bases left unmatched: 9. The CDR3 loop spans 15 amino acids. CDR3 region: CASSLPGQGVEKLFF. CDR3 DNA sequence: TGTGCCAGCAGTCTCCCGGGACAGGGCGTAGAAAAACTGTTTTTT.

V is TRBV12-3 or TRBV12-4 and J is TRBJ1-5; the D gene is possibly TRBD1 (5 bases). This CDR3 contains 21 residues. Trimming stripped 7 bases from V and 0 bases from J, with 31 bases between. CDR3 amino acids: CASTLDVGTPRIRNSNQPQHF. DNA of the CDR3: TGTGCCAGCACCCTGGATGTGGGGACCCCAAGAATACGAAATAGCAATCAGCCCCAGCATTTT.

This chain uses TRBV11-2 with TRBJ2-2; D possibly corresponds to TRBD1 (5 bases). CDR1 SGHAT and CDR2 FQNNGV come from the germline V gene. Trimming pared 1 base from V and 0 bases from J, leaving 9 bases between. The CDR3 spans 16 residues. The CDR3 is CASSLGSRANTGELFF. The CDR3 DNA reads as TGTGCCAGCAGCTTAGGGTCCAGGGCGAACACCGGGGAGCTGTTTTTT.

The table lists this clonotype with a few counts. V gene TRBV6-1 combines with J gene TRBJ2-7; 10 bases agree with TRBD1. The length of the CDR3 is 16 residues. In germline, CDR1 is MNHNS, CDR2 SASEGT. After removal of 2 bases from V and 3 bases from J, the junction contained 7 bases not matched to a gene. The CDR3: CASSERDRGPIYEQYF. CDR3 DNA: TGTGCCAGCAGTGAACGGGACAGGGGACCTATCTACGAGCAGTACTTC.

This clonotype was observed a handful of times. The rearrangement uses TRBV3-1 and TRBJ2-5; TRBD1 matches 7 bases. Germline-derived CDR1 and CDR2 are LGHDT and YNNKEL (reference sequence). The CDR3 is 16 residues long. V lost 1 base to trimming and J lost 0 bases; unmatched junction nucleotides: 5. CDR3 DNA sequence: TGTGCCAGCAGCCAAGCCCGGGACAGCTACCAAGAGACCCAGTACTTC. It yields the protein CASSQARDSYQETQYF.

The chain couples TRBV29-1 to TRBJ2-1, with 9 bases lining up with TRBD2. Trimming cost V 7 bases and J 7 bases; bases outside gene matches: 11. Germline values: CDR1 SQVTM, CDR2 ANQGSEA. CDR3 size: 14 residues. The CDR3 here is CSGRELAGINEQFF. DNA of the CDR3: TGCAGCGGACGGGAGCTAGCGGGGATAAATGAGCAGTTCTTC.

The sample holds many counts of this clonotype. The J gene is TRBJ2-1, the V gene TRBV10-3; 7 bases are shared with TRBD1. Germline V gene lookup returns CDR1 ENHRY and CDR2 SYGVKD. V dropped 0 bases and J dropped 0; count of bases not matched to a gene: 5. The CDR3 has 17 residues. CDR3 in amino acids: CAISESKGARSYNEQFF. The DNA for the CDR3 is TGTGCCATCAGTGAGTCGAAGGGGGCGCGCTCCTACAATGAGCAGTTCTTC.

The V gene is TRBV28, the J gene TRBJ1-4; TRBD1 agrees at 8 bases. V was pared by 5 bases and J by 3 bases, with 5 bases of the junction left unmatched. Germline V gene lookup returns CDR1 MDHEN and CDR2 SYDVKM. The CDR3 is 15 amino acids. The CDR3 DNA follows: TGTGCCAGCAGTACGGACAGGGAATCTAATGAAAAACTGTTTTTT. Amino acid sequence: CASSTDRESNEKLFF.

This chain uses TRBV28 with TRBJ1-1; TRBD1 is a possible D gene (5 bases). V lost 4 bases, J lost 6 bases, and 18 bases lay in between. Germline V gene data show CDR1 as MDHEN and CDR2 as SYDVKM. The CDR3 is 15 residues long. This chain's CDR3 is CASSSPGPKVPEAFF. Written as DNA, the CDR3 is TGTGCCAGCAGTTCACCGGGACCAAAGGTACCTGAAGCTTTCTTT.

This clonotype was found a few times. The chain combines TRBV6-5 with TRBJ2-1; TRBD2 aligns across 8 bases. With 2 bases clipped from V and 8 bases from J, the junction kept 5 bases outside the gene matches. Germline V lookup: CDR1 MNHEY, CDR2 SVGAGI. This CDR3 is 14 amino acids long. The CDR3 DNA sequence: TGTGCCAGCAGTTACAATCCGGGGGGGGATGAGCAGTTCTTC. It specifies CASSYNPGGDEQFF.

This clonotype was found a few times. The V call is TRBV27, the J call TRBJ1-1; D unclear. V was trimmed by 2 bases and J by 4 bases, leaving 11 bases between them. Germline V gene data show CDR1 as MNHEY and CDR2 as SMNVEV (reference sequence). This CDR3 is built from 14 residues. The CDR3 protein is CASSLARGGTEAFF. In DNA form, the CDR3 reads TGTGCCAGCAGTTTAGCTCGAGGCGGCACTGAAGCTTTCTTT.

There are a few counts of this clonotype. The chain is built from TRBV7-3 and TRBJ2-2; 8 bases are shared with TRBD1. The germline V gene has CDR1 SGHTA and CDR2 FQGTGA. V was pared by 5 bases and J by 6 bases, with 5 bases of the junction left unmatched. There are 14 residues in the CDR3. The DNA for the CDR3 is TGTGCCAGCAGCGAACTGACAGGGGCCGGGGAGCTGTTTTTT. Amino acid sequence: CASSELTGAGELFF.

This clonotype has a handful of counts. The rearrangement links TRBV7-9 to TRBJ1-2, with D unresolved. This CDR3 has 16 amino acids. Per the germline V gene, CDR1 is SEHNR and CDR2 is FQNEAQ (reference sequence). The V and J ends lost 7 bases and 0 bases respectively, with 18 bases between them. The CDR3 loop is CASTSPLASANYGYTF. The CDR3, as DNA: TGTGCCAGCACCTCCCCCCTGGCATCAGCTAACTATGGCTACACCTTC. The whole variable domain, filled in from reference TRBV7-9 and TRBJ1-2, reads DTGVSQNPRHKITKRGQNVTFRCDPISEHNRLYWYRQTLGQGPEFLTYFQNEAQLEKSRLLSDRFSAERPKGSFSTLEIQRTEQGDSAMYLCASTSPLASANYGYTFGSGTRLTVV.

This clonotype was observed a few times. The V and J genes are TRBV11-2 and TRBJ2-1; D gene ambiguous. CDR1 and CDR2 from the germline V gene are SGHAT and FQNNGV. CDR3 size: 12 residues. Trimming shortened V by 11 bases and J by 5 bases, and 13 bases separated the two germline ends. The chain's CDR3 is CAGRSNNNEQFF. CDR3 in DNA: TGTGCCGGGCGGTCTAACAACAATGAGCAGTTCTTC.